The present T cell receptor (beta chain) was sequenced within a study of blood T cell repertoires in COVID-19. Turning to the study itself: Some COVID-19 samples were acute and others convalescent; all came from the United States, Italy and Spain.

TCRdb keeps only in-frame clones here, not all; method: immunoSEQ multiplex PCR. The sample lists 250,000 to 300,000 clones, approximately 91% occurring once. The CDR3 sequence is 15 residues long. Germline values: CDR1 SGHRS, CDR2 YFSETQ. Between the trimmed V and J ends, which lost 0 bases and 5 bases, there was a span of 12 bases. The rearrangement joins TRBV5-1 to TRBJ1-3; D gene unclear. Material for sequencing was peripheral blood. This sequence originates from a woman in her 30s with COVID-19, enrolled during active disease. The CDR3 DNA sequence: TGCGCCAGCAGCTTGGCCACAGATTCGAGAAACACCATATATTTT. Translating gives CASSLATDSRNTIYF.